A single T cell receptor beta chain is shown here with its context. Antigen unknown. These data originate in a study of cytomegalovirus exposure and HLA in healthy donors. Findings and caveats of the study: In the analysis, some V segments, TRBV6-2 and TRBV6-3 included, were excluded as indistinguishable. It was 150 or so TCR beta chains that were listed as cytomegalovirus-associated.

Unrecorded immune exposure was likely among donors, who were nominally healthy when sampled. The PCR contained 60 Vbeta and 13 Jbeta primers. Clones were sequenced by immunoSEQ multiplex PCR, and TCRdb holds only the in-frame ones, with some missing. The sample carries around 210,000 clones, 80% to 85% recorded once. This CDR3 has 16 residues. Trimming removed 1 base from V and 1 base from J, with 12 bases in between. From germline, CDR1 is SGHVS and CDR2 FQNEAQ. The sequenced material came from PBMCs. The sequence was collected from a woman aged 40 to 49 in good health and CMV-seronegative. The gene calls are TRBV7-8 and TRBJ2-3; TRBD2 is a possible D gene (5 bases). The CDR3, as DNA: TGTGCCAGCAGCTTAGGATTTAGCGTTCGCACAGATACGCAGTATTTT. It encodes CASSLGFSVRTDTQYF.